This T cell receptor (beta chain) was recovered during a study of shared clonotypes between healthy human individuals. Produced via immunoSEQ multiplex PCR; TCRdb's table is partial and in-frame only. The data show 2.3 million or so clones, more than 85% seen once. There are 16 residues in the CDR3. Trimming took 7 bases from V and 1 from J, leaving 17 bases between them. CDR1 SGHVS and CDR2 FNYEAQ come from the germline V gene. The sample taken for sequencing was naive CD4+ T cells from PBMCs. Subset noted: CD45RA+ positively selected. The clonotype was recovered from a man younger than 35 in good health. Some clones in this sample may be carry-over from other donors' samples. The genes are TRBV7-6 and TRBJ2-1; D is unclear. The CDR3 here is CASTLLSAQSYNEQFF. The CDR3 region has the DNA TGTGCCAGCACCCTCCTCAGCGCGCAGTCCTACAATGAGCAGTTCTTC. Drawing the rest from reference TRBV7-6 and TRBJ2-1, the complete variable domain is GAGVSQSPRYKVTKRGQDVALRCDPISGHVSLYWYRQALGQGPEFLTYFNYEAQQDKSGLPNDRFSAERPEGSISTLTIQRTEQRDSAMYRCASTLLSAQSYNEQFFGPGTRLTVL.